Following are 24 T cell receptor beta chains from one sample sequenced in a study of shared clonotypes between healthy human individuals. TCRdb's table, derived via immunoSEQ multiplex PCR, lists solely in-frame clones and lacks some. The data contain around 1 million clones, 60% to 85% of them singletons. The sequenced sample was memory CD4+ T cells sorted from blood. Subset reported: CD45RA-negative fraction. The receptors stem from a man younger than 35 in good health.

On this clone: One junction end disagrees with the germline gene, perhaps due to a read error. The rearrangement joins TRBV7-7 to TRBJ2-7, with D possibly matching TRBD1 (5 bases). CDR3 length: 14 amino acids. Germline V gives CDR1 SSHAT, CDR2 FNYEAQ (reference sequence). The CDR3 loop is CASSLEQDSYEQYF. As DNA, the CDR3 is TGTGCTAGCAGCTTAGAACAGGACTCCTACGAGCAGTACTTC.

Written as DNA, the CDR3 is TGCGCCAGCAGCCAAGAGTGGATAGGACCCACAGATACGCAGTATTTT. Protein product: CASSQEWIGPTDTQYF. The V call is TRBV4-1, the J call TRBJ2-3; D unclear. Germline V gene data show CDR1 as MGHRA and CDR2 as YSYEKL. This CDR3 is 16 amino acids long. Trimming took 0 bases from V and 2 from J, leaving 12 bases between them.

The genes are TRBV5-1 and TRBJ1-4; D may be TRBD1 (6 bases). V shed 1 base and J shed 13 bases, with 14 bases lying between them. Germline loops: CDR1 SGHRS, CDR2 YFSETQ. The CDR3 has 13 amino acids. CDR3 bases: TGCGCCAGCAGCTTGAATTTTGAGGGGGGACTGTTTTTT. It specifies CASSLNFEGGLFF.

The genes are TRBV6-1 and TRBJ2-5; 7 bases match TRBD2. The CDR3 length is 12 residues. CDR1 is MNHNS, CDR2 SASEGT, per germline. J was trimmed by 11 bases and V by 3 bases; bases with no gene match: 6. In DNA form, the CDR3 reads TGTGCCAGCAGTGAGACTAGCTCCGTGCAGTACTTC. Translated: CASSETSSVQYF.

The genes are TRBV19 and TRBJ1-1, with 10 bases identical to TRBD1. This CDR3 spans 14 amino acids. Germline V gene sequence: CDR1 LNHDA, CDR2 SQIVND (reference sequence). V was clipped by 5 bases and J by 7 bases; unmatched bases: 7. This CDR3 reads CASSPDRGVLEAFF. The CDR3 bases are TGTGCCAGTAGTCCGGACAGGGGGGTCCTTGAAGCTTTCTTT.

This chain links TRBV28 with TRBJ2-4; maybe TRBD1 (5 bases). V was cut by 7 bases and J by 0 bases, with 16 bases left in between. The CDR3 has 16 residues. CDR1 is MDHEN and CDR2 is SYDVKM in the germline V gene. CDR3 DNA sequence: TGTGCCAGCACCGTCGACAGAAACTTAGCCAAAAACATTCAGTACTTC. Its translation is CASTVDRNLAKNIQYF.

The chain employs TRBV7-9 and TRBJ1-3; D not certain. CDR1 is SEHNR and CDR2 is FQNEAQ in the germline V gene (reference sequence). Trimming stripped 6 bases from V and 0 bases from J, with 6 bases between. The CDR3 runs to 13 residues. The CDR3: CASRADSGNTIYF. In nucleotides, the CDR3 is TGTGCCAGCAGAGCCGACTCTGGAAACACCATATATTTT.

Details on this clone: This specimen includes other DNA sequences encoding the same CDR3. V is TRBV18 and J is TRBJ1-1; D is ambiguous. V lost 2 bases, J lost 0 bases, and 7 bases lay in between. The CDR3 runs 14 residues. The V gene's germline CDR1 is KGHSH and CDR2 LQKENI. The CDR3 region has the DNA TGTGCCAGCTCACCAGGGTTGATGAACACTGAAGCTTTCTTT. This sequence encodes CASSPGLMNTEAFF.

The chain has TRBV6-6 and TRBJ2-6; D ambiguous. The germline V and J ends were trimmed by 7 bases and 1 base, with 8 bases remaining between them. Germline CDR1 reads MNHNY; CDR2 reads SVGAGI (reference sequence). The CDR3 sequence is 14 residues long. The CDR3, as DNA: TGTGCCAGCAAGTCCGATTCTGGGGCCAACGTCCTGACTTTC. Translating gives CASKSDSGANVLTF.

The chain recombines TRBV28 with TRBJ1-2; possible D gene TRBD1, 5 bases. V was shortened by 4 bases and J by 4 bases, with 19 bases between the two germline ends. Germline V gene sequence: CDR1 MDHEN, CDR2 SYDVKM. The CDR3 covers 16 residues. CDR3 residues: CASSSYSGKVTYGYTF. The CDR3 region has the DNA TGTGCCAGCAGTTCCTACTCAGGGAAAGTCACCTATGGCTACACCTTC.

This chain links TRBV28 with TRBJ1-3; 7 positions agree with TRBD1. Per germline, CDR1 MDHEN and CDR2 SYDVKM. V lost 4 bases to trimming and J lost 2 bases; unmatched junction nucleotides: 8. The CDR3 contains 16 residues. The CDR3 region has the DNA TGTGCCAGCAGTTCGGGACAGCAAAAGGCTGGAAACACCATATATTTT. This gives the protein CASSSGQQKAGNTIYF.

This chain links TRBV2 with TRBJ2-2; tentatively, D is TRBD2 (6 bases). This CDR3 has 15 residues. The ends were cut back, 8 bases at V and 3 bases at J, with 16 bases in the middle. CDR1 is SNHLY, CDR2 FYNNEI, per germline. The CDR3 reads CASSLRRRDTGELFF. CDR3 bases: TGTGCCAGCTCCCTAAGGAGGAGGGACACCGGGGAGCTGTTTTTT.

V gene TRBV19 combines with J gene TRBJ1-2; D remains ambiguous. Deletions cut 8 bases from V and 2 bases from J, with 15 bases between. The CDR3 is 14 amino acids. Germline V lookup: CDR1 LNHDA, CDR2 SQIVND (reference sequence). CDR3 coding DNA: TGTGCCAGTTCCTCCCCGTGGACCAACTATGGCTACACCTTC. This sequence encodes CASSSPWTNYGYTF.

The chain joins TRBV5-1 to TRBJ2-7; D might be TRBD2 (6 bases). The CDR3 length is 17 residues. V lost 0 bases to trimming and J lost 5 bases, with 21 bases between them. Germline V gene sequence: CDR1 SGHRS, CDR2 YFSETQ. The CDR3 loop reads CASSLGSFKNSGDEQYF. The CDR3 DNA is TGCGCCAGCAGCTTGGGTAGCTTTAAAAATTCGGGGGACGAGCAGTACTTC.

The rearrangement joins TRBV21-1 to TRBJ1-5; the DNA was not used to check the table's D call, TRBD1. TRBV21-1 is an annotated pseudogene. CDR3 length: 15 residues. The CDR3 is CASRRTGGDPQPQHF. CDR3 sequence (DNA): TGTGCCAGCCGCCGTACAGGGGGCGATCCTCAGCCCCAGCATTTT.

Turning to this clone: Other DNA sequences of this sample code for an identical CDR3. The V gene is TRBV10-3, the J gene TRBJ2-3; D unclear. CDR3 length: 12 residues. Germline CDR1 ENHRY, CDR2 SYGVKD. Deletions cut 3 bases from V and 5 bases from J, with 6 bases between. The CDR3 DNA is TGTGCCATCAGTGAAGGTGGAGATACGCAGTATTTT. Its translation is CAISEGGDTQYF.

V is TRBV5-5 and J is TRBJ2-7; TRBD2 matches 12 bases. This CDR3 contains 16 residues. Losses at the gene ends were 0 bases for V and 4 bases for J; bases not matched to a gene: 5. CDR1 and CDR2 from the germline V gene are SGHKS and YYEKEE (reference sequence). CDR3: CASSLAPSGGAYEQYF. The CDR3 coding sequence is TGTGCCAGCAGCTTGGCCCCTAGCGGGGGGGCATACGAGCAGTACTTC.

The chain combines TRBV5-1 with TRBJ1-1; a weak D match, TRBD1 (6 bases). Germline-derived CDR1 and CDR2 are SGHRS and YFSETQ. The CDR3 spans 15 residues. V gave up 5 bases and J gave up 3 bases, with 17 bases separating them. The CDR3 nucleotides read TGCGCCAGCAGTTCAAACAGGGCTGGGGACACTGAAGCTTTCTTT. As protein: CASSSNRAGDTEAFF.

Written as DNA, the CDR3 is TGTGCCAGCAGCTTATCCCCGGTCAGGGGCAGAGCCGGGGAGCTGTTTTTT. It yields the protein CASSLSPVRGRAGELFF. This rearrangement joins TRBV7-9 to TRBJ2-2, with D perhaps matching TRBD1 (6 bases). V was pared by 2 bases and J by 6 bases, with 19 bases between. The CDR3 consists of 17 residues. CDR1 is SEHNR, CDR2 FQNEAQ, per germline (reference sequence).

The V and J genes are TRBV7-3 and TRBJ2-2; D remains ambiguous. Germline lookup yields CDR1 SGHTA and CDR2 FQGTGA. V was shortened by 1 base and J by 8 bases, with 5 bases between the two germline ends. CDR3 length equals 12 residues. CDR3 nucleotides: TGTGCCAGCAGCTTAAATGGTGGGGAGCTGTTTTTT. It yields the protein CASSLNGGELFF.

This clone was counted between two and nine times. The chain has TRBV6-6 and TRBJ1-3; D gene unclear. The V gene's germline CDR1 is MNHNY and CDR2 SVGAGI (reference sequence). CDR3 size: 14 residues. V dropped 0 bases and J dropped 0 bases, with 3 bases sitting between them. CDR3 coding DNA: TGTGCCAGCAGTTACTCCGACTCTGGAAACACCATATATTTT. Amino acid sequence: CASSYSDSGNTIYF.

This chain joins TRBV4-1 and TRBJ2-5; no reliable D call. V was pared by 1 base and J by 7 bases, with 10 bases between. Germline loops: CDR1 MGHRA, CDR2 YSYEKL. The CDR3 runs 13 residues. DNA for the CDR3: TGCGCCAGCAGCCAAGGACTCCCGGGGACCCAGTACTTC. Its translation: CASSQGLPGTQYF.

The chain employs TRBV10-3 and TRBJ1-5; the D gene is possibly TRBD1 (5 bases). V shed 3 bases and J shed 7 bases, with 13 bases lying between them. The CDR3 extends over 14 amino acids. Germline loops: CDR1 ENHRY, CDR2 SYGVKD. Here the CDR3 reads CAISDGETGQPQHF. The CDR3 DNA reads TGTGCCATCAGTGACGGGGAAACAGGCCAGCCCCAGCATTTT.

This clone occurred once. The chain joins TRBV7-2 to TRBJ1-5, with D maybe TRBD1 (6 bases). There are 14 residues in the CDR3. With 5 bases removed from V and 6 bases from J, the gap between germline ends came to 14 bases. Germline V gene data show CDR1 as SGHTA and CDR2 as FQGNSA. As DNA, the CDR3 is TGTGCCAGCAGCCCTAGAGGGGGGCGTCAGCCCCAGCATTTT. It encodes CASSPRGGRQPQHF.